The 8 T cell receptor beta chains listed next were all sequenced from one sample in a study of T cell responses to AZD1222 COVID-19 vaccine. Profiling relied on immunoSEQ multiplex PCR, and the TCRdb table lists in-frame clones only, not all of them. The table lists roughly 97,000 clones, about 93% of them singletons. The specimen comprised peripheral blood, sampled on day 0 of AZD1222 vaccination. Every receptor here comes from an adult in good health.

V gene TRBV2 combines with J gene TRBJ2-7; D is possibly TRBD2 (6 bases). The CDR3 sequence is 16 residues long. Germline loops: CDR1 SNHLY, CDR2 FYNNEI. Trimming took off 3 bases at V and 5 bases at J, with 20 bases between the two ends. The CDR3 region has the DNA TGTGCCAGCAGTGATGCGGGGCAGGGAGTTGACAACGAGCAGTACTTC. Translated, it gives CASSDAGQGVDNEQYF.

The table lists this clone with a count of one. The rearrangement links TRBV6-5 to TRBJ1-5; a weak D match, TRBD1 (5 bases). The length of the CDR3 is 16 residues. The V end was cut by 0 bases, the J end by 2 bases, with 11 bases between. CDR1 and CDR2 from the germline V gene are MNHEY and SVGAGI. This CDR3 reads CASSYSNRGGNQPQHF. The CDR3 bases are TGTGCCAGCAGTTACTCGAATCGGGGGGGCAATCAGCCCCAGCATTTT.

This sequence joins TRBV27 and TRBJ2-1; 7 nucleotides agree with TRBD1. Trimming cost V 5 bases and J 4 bases; bases outside gene matches: 8. Germline CDR1 and CDR2: MNHEY and SMNVEV (reference sequence). The CDR3 length is 15 residues. CDR3 region: CASSADRVGYNEQFF. The CDR3 nucleotides read TGTGCCAGCAGTGCCGACAGGGTGGGTTACAATGAGCAGTTCTTC.

This clone has just one count. The chain couples TRBV18 to TRBJ2-7; 9 nucleotides align to TRBD1. From germline, CDR1 is KGHSH and CDR2 LQKENI. The CDR3 runs 13 residues. V lost 3 bases and J lost 5; bases outside the gene matches: 2. The CDR3 DNA sequence: TGTGCCAGCTCACCGGACAGGGGAAACGAGCAGTACTTC. It specifies CASSPDRGNEQYF.

This chain links TRBV12-3 or TRBV12-4 with TRBJ1-2; maybe TRBD1 (6 bases). The CDR3 contains 12 residues. V was pared by 8 bases and J by 4 bases, with 11 bases between. The CDR3 loop is CASGGAGYGYTF. The CDR3 DNA reads as TGTGCCAGCGGGGGCGCGGGCTATGGCTACACCTTC.

This chain connects TRBV19 to TRBJ1-3, with no clear D. Germline values: CDR1 LNHDA, CDR2 SQIVND (reference sequence). V lost 5 bases and J 0 bases, leaving 8 bases between the germline ends. The CDR3 spans 14 residues. The CDR3 loop reads CASSLLTSGNTIYF. CDR3 nucleotide sequence: TGTGCCAGTAGTCTCCTGACCTCTGGAAACACCATATATTTT.

The chain is built from TRBV28 and TRBJ2-5; 13 bases match TRBD2. V lost 6 bases to trimming and J lost 4 bases; unmatched junction nucleotides: 5. Looked up from germline, CDR1 is MDHEN and CDR2 is SYDVKM. CDR3 length equals 15 residues. CDR3 loop: CASRGLAGERETQYF. DNA for the CDR3: TGTGCCAGCAGAGGACTAGCGGGAGAGAGAGAGACCCAGTACTTC.

The V and J genes are TRBV7-2 and TRBJ1-2; D gene unclear. From germline, CDR1 is SGHTA and CDR2 FQGNSA. V was shortened by 0 bases and J by 8 bases, with 16 bases between the two germline ends. The CDR3 consists of 15 residues. CDR3 protein: CASSLARGPGIGYTF. CDR3 DNA sequence: TGTGCCAGCAGCTTAGCTCGAGGGCCGGGGATCGGCTACACCTTC.